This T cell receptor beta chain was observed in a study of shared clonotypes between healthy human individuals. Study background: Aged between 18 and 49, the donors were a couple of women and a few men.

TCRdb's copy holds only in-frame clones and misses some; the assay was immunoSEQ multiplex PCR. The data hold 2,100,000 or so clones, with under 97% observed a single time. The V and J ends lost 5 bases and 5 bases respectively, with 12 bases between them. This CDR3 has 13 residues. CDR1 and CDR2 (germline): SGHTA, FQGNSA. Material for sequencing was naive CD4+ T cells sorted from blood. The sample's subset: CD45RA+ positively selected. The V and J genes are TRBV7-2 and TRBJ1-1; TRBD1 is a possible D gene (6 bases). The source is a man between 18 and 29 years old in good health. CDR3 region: CASSPGGQTEAFF. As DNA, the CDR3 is TGTGCCAGCAGCCCCGGGGGGCAGACTGAAGCTTTCTTT.